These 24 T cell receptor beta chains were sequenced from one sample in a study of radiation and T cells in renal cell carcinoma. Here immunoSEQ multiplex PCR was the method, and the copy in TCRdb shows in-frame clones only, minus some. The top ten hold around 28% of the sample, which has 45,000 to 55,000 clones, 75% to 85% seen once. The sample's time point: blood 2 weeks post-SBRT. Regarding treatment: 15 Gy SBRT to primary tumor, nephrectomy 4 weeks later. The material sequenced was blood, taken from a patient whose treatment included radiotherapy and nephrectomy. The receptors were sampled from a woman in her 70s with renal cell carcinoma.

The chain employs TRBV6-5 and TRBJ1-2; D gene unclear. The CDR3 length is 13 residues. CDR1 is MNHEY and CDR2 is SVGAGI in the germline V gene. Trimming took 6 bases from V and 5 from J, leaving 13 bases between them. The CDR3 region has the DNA TGTGCCAGCAGCCAAAGCCCCCTTTATGGCTACACCTTC. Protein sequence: CASSQSPLYGYTF.

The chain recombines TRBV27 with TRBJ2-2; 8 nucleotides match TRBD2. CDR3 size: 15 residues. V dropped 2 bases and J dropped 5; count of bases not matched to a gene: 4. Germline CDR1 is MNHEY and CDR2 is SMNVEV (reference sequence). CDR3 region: CASSLRGLATGELFF. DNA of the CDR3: TGTGCCAGCAGTTTAAGAGGACTAGCTACCGGGGAGCTGTTTTTT.

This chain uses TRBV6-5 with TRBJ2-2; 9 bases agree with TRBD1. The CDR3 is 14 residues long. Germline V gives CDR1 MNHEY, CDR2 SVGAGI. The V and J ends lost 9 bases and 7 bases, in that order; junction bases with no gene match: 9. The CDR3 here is CASKTGGRSGELFF. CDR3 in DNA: TGTGCCAGTAAAACAGGGGGCCGGAGCGGGGAGCTGTTTTTT.

DNA of the CDR3: TGTGCCAGCAGCTTGAGGGGTGGCTATGGCTACACCTTC. It specifies CASSLRGGYGYTF. The chain uses TRBV5-6 and TRBJ1-2, with D possibly TRBD1 on 5 matching bases. The CDR3 is made up of 13 amino acids. Trimming removed 1 base from V and 4 bases from J, with 8 bases in between. Per the germline V gene, CDR1 is SGHDT and CDR2 is YYEEEE.

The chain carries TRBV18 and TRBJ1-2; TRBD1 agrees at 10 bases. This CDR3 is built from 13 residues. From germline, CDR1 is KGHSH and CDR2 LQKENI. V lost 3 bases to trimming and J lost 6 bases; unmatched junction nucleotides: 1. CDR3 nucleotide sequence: TGTGCCAGCTCACCGGACAGGGGGGATGGCTACACCTTC. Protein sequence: CASSPDRGDGYTF. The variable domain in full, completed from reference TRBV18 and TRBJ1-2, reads NAGVMQNPRHLVRRRGQEARLRCSPMKGHSHVYWYRQLPEEGLKFMVYLQKENIIDESGMPKERFSAEFPKEGPSILRIQQVVRGDSAAYFCASSPDRGDGYTFGSGTRLTVV.

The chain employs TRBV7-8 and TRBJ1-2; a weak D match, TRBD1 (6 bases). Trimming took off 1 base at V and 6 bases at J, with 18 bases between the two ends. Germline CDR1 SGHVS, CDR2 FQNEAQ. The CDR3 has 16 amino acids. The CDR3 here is CASSLDPDRPTHGYTF. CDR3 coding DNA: TGTGCCAGCAGCTTAGACCCCGACAGGCCCACCCATGGCTACACCTTC.

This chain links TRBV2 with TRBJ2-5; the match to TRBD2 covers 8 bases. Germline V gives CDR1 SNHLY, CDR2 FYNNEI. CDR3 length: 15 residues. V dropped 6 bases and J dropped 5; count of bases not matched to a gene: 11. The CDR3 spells CASSDTLSGEETQYF. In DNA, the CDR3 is TGTGCCAGCAGCGACACACTTAGCGGGGAGGAGACCCAGTACTTC.

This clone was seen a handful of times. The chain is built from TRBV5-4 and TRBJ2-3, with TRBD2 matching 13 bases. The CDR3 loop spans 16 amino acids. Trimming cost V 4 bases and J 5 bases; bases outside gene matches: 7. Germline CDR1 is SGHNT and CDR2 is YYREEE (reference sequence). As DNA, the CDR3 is TGTGCCAGCAGCCCTACTAGCGGGGGGGCTGGAGATACGCAGTATTTT. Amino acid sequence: CASSPTSGGAGDTQYF.

Written as DNA, the CDR3 is TGTGCCAGCAGCGTAGAAACAGGGTCAGCTGTTGCGCAGTATTTT. Translation: CASSVETGSAVAQYF. The chain uses TRBV9 and TRBJ2-3; D possibly corresponds to TRBD1 (6 bases). Germline lookup yields CDR1 SGDLS and CDR2 YYNGEE. The CDR3 sequence is 15 residues long. V was clipped by 0 bases and J by 10 bases, with 18 bases between them. The entire variable domain, with the rest obtained from reference TRBV9 and TRBJ2-3, is as follows: DSGVTQTPKHLITATGQRVTLRCSPRSGDLSVYWYQQSLDQGLQFLIQYYNGEERAKGNILERFSAQQFPDLHSELNLSSLELGDSALYFCASSVETGSAVAQYFGPGTRLTVL.

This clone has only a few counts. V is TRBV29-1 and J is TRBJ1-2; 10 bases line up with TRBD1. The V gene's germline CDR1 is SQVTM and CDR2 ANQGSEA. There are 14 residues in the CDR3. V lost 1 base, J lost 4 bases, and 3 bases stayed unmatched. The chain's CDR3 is CSVEVGQGIYGYTF. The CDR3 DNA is TGCAGCGTTGAAGTGGGACAGGGGATCTATGGCTACACCTTC.

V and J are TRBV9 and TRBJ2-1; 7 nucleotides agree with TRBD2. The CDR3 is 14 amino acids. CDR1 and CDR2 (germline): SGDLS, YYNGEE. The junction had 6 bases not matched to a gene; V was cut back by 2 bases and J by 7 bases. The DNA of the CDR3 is TGTGCCAGCAGCGTGGCGGGGGTGAGAAATGAGCAGTTCTTC. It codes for CASSVAGVRNEQFF.

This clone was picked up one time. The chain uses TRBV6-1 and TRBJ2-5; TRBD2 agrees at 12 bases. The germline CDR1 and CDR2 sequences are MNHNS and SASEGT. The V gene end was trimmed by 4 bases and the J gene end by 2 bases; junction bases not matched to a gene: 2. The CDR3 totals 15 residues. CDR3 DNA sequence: TGTGCCAGCAGTGCGACTAGCGGGGGACAAGAGACCCAGTACTTC. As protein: CASSATSGGQETQYF.

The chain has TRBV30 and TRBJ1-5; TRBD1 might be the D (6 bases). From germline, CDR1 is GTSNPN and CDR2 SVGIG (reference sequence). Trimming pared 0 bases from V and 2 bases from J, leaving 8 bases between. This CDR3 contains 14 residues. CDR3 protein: CAWSVSGGNQPQHF. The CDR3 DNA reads TGTGCCTGGAGTGTTTCAGGGGGCAATCAGCCCCAGCATTTT.

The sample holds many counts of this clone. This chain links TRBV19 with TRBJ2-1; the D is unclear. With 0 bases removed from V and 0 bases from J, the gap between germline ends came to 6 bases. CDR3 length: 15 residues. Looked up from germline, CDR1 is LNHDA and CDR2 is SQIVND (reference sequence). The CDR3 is CASSIDPGSYNEQFF. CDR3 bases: TGTGCCAGTAGTATAGACCCTGGCTCCTACAATGAGCAGTTCTTC.

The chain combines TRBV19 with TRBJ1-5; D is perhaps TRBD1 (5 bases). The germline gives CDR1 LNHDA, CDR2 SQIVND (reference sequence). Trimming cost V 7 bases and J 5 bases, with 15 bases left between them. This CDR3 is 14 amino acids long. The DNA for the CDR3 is TGTGCCAGTACCTGGACACCCAGATATCAGCCCCAGCATTTT. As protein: CASTWTPRYQPQHF.

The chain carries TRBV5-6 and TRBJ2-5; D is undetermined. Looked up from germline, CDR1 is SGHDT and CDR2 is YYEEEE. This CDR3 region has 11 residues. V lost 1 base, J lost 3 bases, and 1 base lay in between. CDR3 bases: TGTGCCAGCAGCTTGAAAGAGACCCAGTACTTC. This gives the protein CASSLKETQYF.

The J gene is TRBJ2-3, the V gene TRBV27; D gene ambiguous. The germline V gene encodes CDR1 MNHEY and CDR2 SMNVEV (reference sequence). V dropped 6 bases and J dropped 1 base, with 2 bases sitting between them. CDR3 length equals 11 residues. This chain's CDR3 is CASRGTDTQYF. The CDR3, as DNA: TGTGCCAGCAGGGGCACAGATACGCAGTATTTT.

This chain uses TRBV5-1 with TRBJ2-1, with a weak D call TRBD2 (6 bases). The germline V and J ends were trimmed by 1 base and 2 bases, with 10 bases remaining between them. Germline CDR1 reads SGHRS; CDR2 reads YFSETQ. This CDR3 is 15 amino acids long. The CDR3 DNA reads TGCGCCAGCAGCTTGACTGCGGGGCCCTACAATGAGCAGTTCTTC. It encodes CASSLTAGPYNEQFF.

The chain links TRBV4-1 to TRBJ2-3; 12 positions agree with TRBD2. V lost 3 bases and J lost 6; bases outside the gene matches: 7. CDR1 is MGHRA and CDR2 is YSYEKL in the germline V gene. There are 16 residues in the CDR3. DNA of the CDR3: TGCGCCAGCAGCCAGGGGACTAGCGGGTCACGGGATACGCAGTATTTT. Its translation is CASSQGTSGSRDTQYF.

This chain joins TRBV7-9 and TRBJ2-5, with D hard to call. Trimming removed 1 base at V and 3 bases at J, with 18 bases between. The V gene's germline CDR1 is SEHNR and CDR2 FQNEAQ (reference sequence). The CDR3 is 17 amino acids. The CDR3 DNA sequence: TGTGCCAGCAGCTTAGAGGGCGACCCCCGGCCCGAAGAGACCCAGTACTTC. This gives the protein CASSLEGDPRPEETQYF.

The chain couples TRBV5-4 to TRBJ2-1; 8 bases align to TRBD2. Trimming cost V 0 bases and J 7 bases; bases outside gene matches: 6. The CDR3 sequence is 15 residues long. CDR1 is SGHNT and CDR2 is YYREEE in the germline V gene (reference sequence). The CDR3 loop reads CASSLEAGAGNEQFF. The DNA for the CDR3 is TGTGCCAGCAGCTTGGAAGCGGGAGCGGGGAATGAGCAGTTCTTC.

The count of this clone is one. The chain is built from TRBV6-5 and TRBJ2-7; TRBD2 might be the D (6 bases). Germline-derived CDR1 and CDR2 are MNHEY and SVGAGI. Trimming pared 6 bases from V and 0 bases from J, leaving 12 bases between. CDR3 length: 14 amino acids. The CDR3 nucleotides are TGTGCCAGCAGGGAGGGCGAGAGCTCCTACGAGCAGTACTTC. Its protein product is CASREGESSYEQYF.

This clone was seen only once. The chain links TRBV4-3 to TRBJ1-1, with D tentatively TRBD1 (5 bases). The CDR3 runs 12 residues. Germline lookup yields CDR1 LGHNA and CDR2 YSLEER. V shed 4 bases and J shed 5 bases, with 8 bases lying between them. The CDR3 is CASSRGGTEAFF. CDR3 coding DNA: TGCGCCAGCAGCCGTGGGGGTACTGAAGCTTTCTTT.

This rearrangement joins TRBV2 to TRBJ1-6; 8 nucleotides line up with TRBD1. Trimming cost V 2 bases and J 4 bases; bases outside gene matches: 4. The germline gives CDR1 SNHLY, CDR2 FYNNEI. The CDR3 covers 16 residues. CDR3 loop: CASSEQGAAYNSPLHF. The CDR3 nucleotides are TGTGCCAGCAGTGAACAGGGGGCGGCATATAATTCACCCCTCCACTTT.